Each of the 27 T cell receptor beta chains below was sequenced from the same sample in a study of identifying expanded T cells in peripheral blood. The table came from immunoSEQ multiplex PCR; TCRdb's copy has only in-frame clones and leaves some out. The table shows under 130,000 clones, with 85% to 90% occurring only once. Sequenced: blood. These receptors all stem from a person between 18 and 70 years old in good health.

CDR3 residues: CASSVDAVGPYSNQPQHF. The CDR3, as DNA: TGTGCCAGCAGCGTAGACGCCGTGGGACCTTATAGCAATCAGCCCCAGCATTTT. The chain has TRBV7-8 and TRBJ1-5; D is perhaps TRBD1 (5 bases). There are 18 residues in the CDR3. The ends were cut back, 5 bases at V and 0 bases at J, with 20 bases in the middle. Germline CDR1 SGHVS, CDR2 FQNEAQ.

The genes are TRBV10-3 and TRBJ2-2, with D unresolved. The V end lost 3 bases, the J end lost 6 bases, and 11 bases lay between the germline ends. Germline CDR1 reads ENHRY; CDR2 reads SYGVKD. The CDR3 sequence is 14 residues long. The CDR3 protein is CAISDPKESGELFF. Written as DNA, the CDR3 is TGTGCCATCAGTGATCCCAAGGAATCCGGGGAGCTGTTTTTT.

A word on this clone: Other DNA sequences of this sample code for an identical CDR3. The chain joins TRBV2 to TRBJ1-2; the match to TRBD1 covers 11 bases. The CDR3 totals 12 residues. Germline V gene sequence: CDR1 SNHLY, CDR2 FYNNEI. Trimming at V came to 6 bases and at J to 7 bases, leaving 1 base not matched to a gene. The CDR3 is CASSGTGGGYTF. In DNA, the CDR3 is TGTGCCAGCAGCGGGACAGGGGGTGGCTACACCTTC.

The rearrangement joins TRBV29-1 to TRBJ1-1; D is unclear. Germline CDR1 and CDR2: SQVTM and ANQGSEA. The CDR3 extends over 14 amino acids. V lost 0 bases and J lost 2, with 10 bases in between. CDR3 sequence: CSVEERLLNTEAFF. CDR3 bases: TGCAGCGTTGAAGAACGACTACTAAACACTGAAGCTTTCTTT. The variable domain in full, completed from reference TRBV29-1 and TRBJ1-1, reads SAVISQKPSRDICQRGTSLTIQCQVDSQVTMMFWYRQQPGQSLTLIATANQGSEATYESGFVIDKFPISRPNLTFSTLTVSNMSPEDSSIYLCSVEERLLNTEAFFGQGTRLTVV.

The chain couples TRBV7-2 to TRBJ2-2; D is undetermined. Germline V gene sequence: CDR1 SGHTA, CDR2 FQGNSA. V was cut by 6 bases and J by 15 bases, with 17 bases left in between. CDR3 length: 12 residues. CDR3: CASSPFLNQVFF. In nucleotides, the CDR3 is TGTGCCAGCAGTCCGTTCTTAAACCAGGTGTTTTTT.

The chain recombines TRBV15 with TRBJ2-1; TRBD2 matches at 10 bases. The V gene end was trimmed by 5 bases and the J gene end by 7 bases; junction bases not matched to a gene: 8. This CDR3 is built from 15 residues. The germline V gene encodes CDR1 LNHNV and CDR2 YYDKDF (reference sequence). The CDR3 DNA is TGTGCCACCAGCGGTCTAGCGGGGGTCTTTAATGAGCAGTTCTTC. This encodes CATSGLAGVFNEQFF.

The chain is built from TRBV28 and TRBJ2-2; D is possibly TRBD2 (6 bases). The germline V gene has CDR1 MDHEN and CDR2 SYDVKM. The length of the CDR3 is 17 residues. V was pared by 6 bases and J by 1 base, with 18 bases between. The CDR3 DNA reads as TGTGCCAGCAGCGATTATCCGGGACTGAAGAACACCGGGGAGCTGTTTTTT. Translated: CASSDYPGLKNTGELFF.

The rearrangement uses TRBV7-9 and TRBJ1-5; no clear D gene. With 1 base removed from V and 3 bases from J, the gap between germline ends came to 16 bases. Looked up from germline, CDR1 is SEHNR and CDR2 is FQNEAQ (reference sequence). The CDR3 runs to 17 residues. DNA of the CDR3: TGTGCCAGCAGCTTAGTGGGTTTGGGAACGCCCAATCAGCCCCAGCATTTT. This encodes CASSLVGLGTPNQPQHF.

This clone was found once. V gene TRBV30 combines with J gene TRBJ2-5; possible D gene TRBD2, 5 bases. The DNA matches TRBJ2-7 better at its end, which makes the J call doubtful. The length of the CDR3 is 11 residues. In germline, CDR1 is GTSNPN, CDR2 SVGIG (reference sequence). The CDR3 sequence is CAWSNGNEQYF. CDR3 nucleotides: TGTGCCTGGTCCAACGGGAACGAGCAGTACTTC.

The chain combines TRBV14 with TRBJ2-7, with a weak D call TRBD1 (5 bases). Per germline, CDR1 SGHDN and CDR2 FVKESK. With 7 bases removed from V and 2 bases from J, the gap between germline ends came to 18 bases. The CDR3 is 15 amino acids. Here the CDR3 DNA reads TGTGCCAGCACCGCTAGTGACAGCCCTCCCTACGAGCAGTACTTC. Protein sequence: CASTASDSPPYEQYF.

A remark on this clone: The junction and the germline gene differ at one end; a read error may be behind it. CDR3 DNA sequence: TGTGCCAACTCACTAGGACTAGATGAGACCCAGTACTTC. This gives the protein CANSLGLDETQYF. This chain links TRBV18 with TRBJ2-5; 7 bases map to TRBD2. Per germline, CDR1 KGHSH and CDR2 LQKENI. The CDR3 extends over 13 amino acids.

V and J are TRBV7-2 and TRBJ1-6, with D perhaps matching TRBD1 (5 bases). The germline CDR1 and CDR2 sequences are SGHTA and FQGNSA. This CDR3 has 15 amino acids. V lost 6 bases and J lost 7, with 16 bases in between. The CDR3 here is CASRPGQGWNSPLHF. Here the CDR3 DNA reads TGTGCCAGCAGACCAGGTCAGGGTTGGAATTCACCCCTCCACTTT.

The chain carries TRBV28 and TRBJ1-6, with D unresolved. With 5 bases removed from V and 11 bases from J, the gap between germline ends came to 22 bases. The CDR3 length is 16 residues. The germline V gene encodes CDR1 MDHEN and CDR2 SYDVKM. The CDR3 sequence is CASSRSPVEWATPLHF. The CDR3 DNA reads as TGTGCCAGCAGTAGGTCCCCGGTTGAATGGGCGACACCCCTCCACTTT.

CDR3 region: CASGSEGGLAKNIQYF. DNA for the CDR3: TGTGCTAGTGGTTCCGAGGGCGGGCTAGCCAAAAACATTCAGTACTTC. The chain links TRBV12-5 to TRBJ2-4; a weak D match, TRBD2 (5 bases). With 4 bases removed from V and 0 bases from J, the gap between germline ends came to 13 bases. The CDR3 runs 16 residues. From germline, CDR1 is LGHNT and CDR2 FRNRAP.

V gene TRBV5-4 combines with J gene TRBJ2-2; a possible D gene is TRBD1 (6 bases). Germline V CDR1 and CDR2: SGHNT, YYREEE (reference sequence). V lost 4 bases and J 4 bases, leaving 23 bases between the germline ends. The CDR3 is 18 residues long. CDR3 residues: CASSTQTGSPIPTGELFF. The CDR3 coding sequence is TGTGCCAGCAGCACGCAAACAGGGTCTCCCATACCCACCGGGGAGCTGTTTTTT.

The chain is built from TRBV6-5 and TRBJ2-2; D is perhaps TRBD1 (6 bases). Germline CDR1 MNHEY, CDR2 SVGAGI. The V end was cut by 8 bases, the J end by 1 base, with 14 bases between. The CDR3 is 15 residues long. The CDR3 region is CASRSGAENTGELFF. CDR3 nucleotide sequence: TGTGCCAGCCGGTCAGGGGCGGAGAACACCGGGGAGCTGTTTTTT.

DNA for the CDR3: TGTGCCAGCAGTCTATCACAGCACTATAATTCACCCCTCCACTTT. It translates to CASSLSQHYNSPLHF. The gene calls are TRBV28 and TRBJ1-6; D is ambiguous. The germline V gene has CDR1 MDHEN and CDR2 SYDVKM. Trimming stripped 5 bases from V and 3 bases from J, with 11 bases between. This CDR3 has 15 amino acids.

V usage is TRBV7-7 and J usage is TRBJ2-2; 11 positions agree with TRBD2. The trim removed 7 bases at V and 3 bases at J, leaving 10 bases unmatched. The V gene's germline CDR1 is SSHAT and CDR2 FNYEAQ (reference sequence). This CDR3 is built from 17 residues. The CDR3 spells CASTPLAGELYTGELFF. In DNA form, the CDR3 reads TGTGCCAGCACCCCACTAGCGGGGGAGCTTTACACCGGGGAGCTGTTTTTT.

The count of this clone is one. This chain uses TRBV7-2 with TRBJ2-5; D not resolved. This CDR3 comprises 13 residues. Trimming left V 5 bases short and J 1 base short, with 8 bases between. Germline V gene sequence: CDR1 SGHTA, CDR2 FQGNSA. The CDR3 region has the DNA TGTGCCAGCAGCCTCTTGCCCCAAGAGACCCAGTACTTC. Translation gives CASSLLPQETQYF.

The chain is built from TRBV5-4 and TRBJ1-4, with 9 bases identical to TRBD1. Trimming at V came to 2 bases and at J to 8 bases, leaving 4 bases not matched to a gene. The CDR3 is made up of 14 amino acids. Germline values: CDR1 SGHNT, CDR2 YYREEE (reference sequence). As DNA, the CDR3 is TGTGCCAGCAGCTTACAGGGGGCTTTGGAAAAACTGTTTTTT. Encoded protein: CASSLQGALEKLFF.

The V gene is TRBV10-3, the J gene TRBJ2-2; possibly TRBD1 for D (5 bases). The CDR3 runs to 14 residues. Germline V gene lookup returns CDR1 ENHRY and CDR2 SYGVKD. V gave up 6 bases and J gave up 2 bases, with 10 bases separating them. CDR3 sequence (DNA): TGTGCCATCAGCTCGACAGATAACACCGGGGAGCTGTTTTTT. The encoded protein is CAISSTDNTGELFF.

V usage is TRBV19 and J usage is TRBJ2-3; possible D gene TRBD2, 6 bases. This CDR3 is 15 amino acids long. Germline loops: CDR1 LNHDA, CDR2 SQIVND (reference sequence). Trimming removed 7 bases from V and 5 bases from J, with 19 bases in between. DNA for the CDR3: TGTGCCAGTAAGGATAGGACCCTCGGGAGAGATACGCAGTATTTT. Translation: CASKDRTLGRDTQYF.

CDR3 amino acids: CASSPVWPQGPNEQFF. CDR3 sequence (DNA): TGTGCCAGCAGCCCAGTGTGGCCCCAGGGCCCCAATGAGCAGTTCTTC. The chain couples TRBV13 to TRBJ2-1, with D possibly being TRBD1 (5 bases). V lost 5 bases and J lost 6, with 20 bases in between. The germline V gene has CDR1 PRHDT and CDR2 FYEKMQ (reference sequence). The CDR3 covers 16 residues.

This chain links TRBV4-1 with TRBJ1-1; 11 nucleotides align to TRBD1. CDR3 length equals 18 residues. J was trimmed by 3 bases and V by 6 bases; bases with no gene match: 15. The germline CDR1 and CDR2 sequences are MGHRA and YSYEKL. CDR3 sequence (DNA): TGCGCCAGCAGGGGGGCGGGACAGGGGGTACAGTGGGACACTGAAGCTTTCTTT. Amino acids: CASRGAGQGVQWDTEAFF.

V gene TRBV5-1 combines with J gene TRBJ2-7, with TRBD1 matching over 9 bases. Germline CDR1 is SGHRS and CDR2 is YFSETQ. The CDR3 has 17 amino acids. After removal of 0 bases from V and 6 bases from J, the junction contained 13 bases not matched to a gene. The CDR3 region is CASSLEENRGLDGEQYF. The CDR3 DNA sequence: TGCGCCAGCAGCTTGGAAGAAAACAGGGGGCTTGATGGCGAGCAGTACTTC.

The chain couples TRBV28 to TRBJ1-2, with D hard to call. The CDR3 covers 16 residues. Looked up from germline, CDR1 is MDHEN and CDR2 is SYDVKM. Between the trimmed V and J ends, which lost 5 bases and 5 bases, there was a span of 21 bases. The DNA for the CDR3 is TGTGCCAGCAGTCCGGCGACGGCCGCCAACCTTTATGGCTACACCTTC. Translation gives CASSPATAANLYGYTF.

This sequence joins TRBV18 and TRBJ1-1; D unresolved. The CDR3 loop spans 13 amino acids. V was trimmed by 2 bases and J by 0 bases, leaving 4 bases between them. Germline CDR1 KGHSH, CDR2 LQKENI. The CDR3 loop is CASSPGLNTEAFF. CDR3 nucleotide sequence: TGTGCCAGCTCACCAGGGTTGAACACTGAAGCTTTCTTT.